Each of the 24 T cell receptor beta chains below was sequenced from the same sample in a study of cytomegalovirus exposure and HLA in healthy donors. Primers: 60 Vbeta forward and 13 Jbeta reverse. Produced via immunoSEQ multiplex PCR; TCRdb's table is partial and in-frame only. The sample yields about 130,000 clones, roughly 78% seen once. Sequencing was done on a sample of PBMCs. Receptor source: a man younger than 45 in good health and CMV-seropositive.

The chain is built from TRBV11-3 and TRBJ2-7; 7 bases are a match to TRBD1. V lost 3 bases to trimming and J lost 5 bases; unmatched junction nucleotides: 4. The CDR3 is made up of 13 amino acids. Germline V CDR1 and CDR2: SGHNT, YENEEA. CDR3 nucleotide sequence: TGTGCCAGCAGCTTCGACAGGGACCACGAGCAGTACTTC. This encodes CASSFDRDHEQYF.

This chain links TRBV14 with TRBJ2-1; no reliable D call. The CDR3 runs 12 residues. CDR1 SGHDN and CDR2 FVKESK come from the germline V gene. Trimming took 6 bases from V and 5 from J, leaving 8 bases between them. CDR3 DNA: TGTGCCAGCAGAGGAGTTGACAATGAGCAGTTCTTC. Its translation is CASRGVDNEQFF.

This clone was seen once. The chain joins TRBV5-8 to TRBJ2-2; no reliable D call. Trimming took 3 bases from V and 0 from J, leaving 12 bases between them. Looked up from germline, CDR1 is SGHTS and CDR2 is YDEGEE. This CDR3 has 16 residues. The CDR3 here is CASSSLGRSNTGELFF. The CDR3 DNA sequence: TGTGCCAGCAGCTCCCTCGGCAGGTCGAACACCGGGGAGCTGTTTTTT.

This clone was found once. V gene TRBV6-5 combines with J gene TRBJ2-5; 8 bases line up with TRBD2. The germline CDR1 and CDR2 sequences are MNHEY and SVGAGI. The trim removed 6 bases at V and 7 bases at J, leaving 13 bases unmatched. CDR3 length equals 15 residues. CDR3 DNA: TGTGCCAGCAGAGATACTAGCGGCCGTATTGGGACCCAGTACTTC. As protein: CASRDTSGRIGTQYF.

This chain connects TRBV5-1 to TRBJ2-1, with TRBD2 matching over 12 bases. The junction had 5 bases not matched to a gene; V was cut back by 6 bases and J by 4 bases. Germline CDR1 reads SGHRS; CDR2 reads YFSETQ. The CDR3 runs to 15 residues. The CDR3 DNA is TGCGCCAGCATTGAGCTAGCGGGAGGGTACAATGAGCAGTTCTTC. Protein product: CASIELAGGYNEQFF.

The CDR3 region is CASSESPSGGYTGELFF. In DNA form, the CDR3 reads TGCGCCAGCAGTGAGTCCCCTAGCGGAGGGTACACCGGGGAGCTGTTTTTT. This chain connects TRBV10-1 to TRBJ2-2; 7 bases match TRBD2. The CDR3 runs to 17 residues. Trimming cost V 0 bases and J 3 bases; bases outside gene matches: 7. Germline CDR1 reads WNHNN; CDR2 reads SYGVQD (reference sequence).

The chain employs TRBV6-5 and TRBJ1-3; D remains unclear. The CDR3 spans 14 residues. Trimming shortened V by 2 bases and J by 0 bases, and 5 bases separated the two germline ends. CDR1 and CDR2 (germline): MNHEY, SVGAGI. The CDR3 reads CASSYVSSGNTIYF. The CDR3 coding sequence is TGTGCCAGCAGTTACGTGAGCTCTGGAAACACCATATATTTT.

V is TRBV5-1 and J is TRBJ2-1; the D gene is possibly TRBD2 (5 bases). Germline CDR1 is SGHRS and CDR2 is YFSETQ. The CDR3 is made up of 18 amino acids. V shed 2 bases and J shed 8 bases, with 26 bases lying between them. CDR3 coding DNA: TGCGCCAGCAGCTTCAAGACCATCGGACTCAACGACAATGATGAGCAGTTCTTC. It encodes CASSFKTIGLNDNDEQFF.

The V call is TRBV27, the J call TRBJ2-3; perhaps TRBD2 as D (6 bases). Germline CDR1 is MNHEY and CDR2 is SMNVEV (reference sequence). Trimming took 7 bases from V and 5 from J, leaving 25 bases between them. This CDR3 has 17 amino acids. The CDR3 nucleotides are TGTGCCAGCAAACACCCAGCGCGGGACGGAGCCGGAGATACGCAGTATTTT. The encoded protein is CASKHPARDGAGDTQYF.

This clone was seen only a few times. The rearrangement uses TRBV5-1 and TRBJ2-1; 8 bases fit TRBD2. From germline, CDR1 is SGHRS and CDR2 YFSETQ. V lost 4 bases, J lost 4 bases, and 4 bases stayed unmatched. The CDR3 covers 14 residues. This CDR3 is CASSGGLAYNEQFF. CDR3 in DNA: TGCGCCAGCAGCGGCGGACTAGCTTACAATGAGCAGTTCTTC.

V and J are TRBV12-5 and TRBJ2-1; 9 positions match TRBD2. Losses at the gene ends were 1 base for V and 12 bases for J; bases not matched to a gene: 7. The germline gives CDR1 LGHNT, CDR2 FRNRAP. The CDR3 contains 14 residues. CDR3 in amino acids: CASGLGSSGAPQFF. Here the CDR3 DNA reads TGTGCTAGTGGTTTGGGATCTAGCGGGGCCCCGCAGTTCTTC.

The rearrangement uses TRBV30 and TRBJ2-1; no clear D gene. Germline V gives CDR1 GTSNPN, CDR2 SVGIG (reference sequence). V was shortened by 0 bases and J by 0 bases, with 15 bases between the two germline ends. The CDR3 is 17 residues long. The CDR3 nucleotides are TGTGCCTGGAGTGTACTCCCCTCGGAGAGCTCCTACAATGAGCAGTTCTTC. This encodes CAWSVLPSESSYNEQFF.

This chain connects TRBV4-1 to TRBJ2-1; 7 bases match TRBD2. The trim removed 7 bases at V and 7 bases at J, leaving 13 bases unmatched. CDR3 length equals 15 residues. The V gene's germline CDR1 is MGHRA and CDR2 YSYEKL. The CDR3 is CASTSLGGRRNEQFF. The CDR3 region has the DNA TGCGCCAGCACCTCCCTGGGCGGGAGAAGGAATGAGCAGTTCTTC.

The gene calls are TRBV5-6 and TRBJ2-7; 9 nucleotides line up with TRBD1. Trimming took 4 bases from V and 2 from J; bases not matched to a gene: 4. Germline V gene lookup returns CDR1 SGHDT and CDR2 YYEEEE. This CDR3 comprises 14 residues. The CDR3 is CASSPGTGPYEQYF. CDR3 DNA sequence: TGTGCCAGCAGCCCCGGGACAGGGCCCTACGAGCAGTACTTC.

The genes are TRBV5-4 and TRBJ1-1; a possible D gene is TRBD1 (5 bases). V was clipped by 3 bases and J by 6 bases, with 15 bases between them. Germline V CDR1 and CDR2: SGHNT, YYREEE (reference sequence). The CDR3 loop spans 14 amino acids. CDR3 DNA: TGTGCCAGCAGCTCGGGGGGGGAGCCTCCTGAAGCTTTCTTT. Residues: CASSSGGEPPEAFF.

The CDR3 DNA sequence: TGCGCCAGCAGCCAAGATTTCGGGACAGTGAACACTGAAGCTTTCTTT. Its translation is CASSQDFGTVNTEAFF. The chain couples TRBV4-3 to TRBJ1-1; 7 bases align to TRBD1. The CDR3 length is 16 residues. CDR1 LGHNA and CDR2 YSLEER come from the germline V gene. V gave up 0 bases and J gave up 0 bases; unmatched junction bases: 4.

CDR3 in amino acids: CASSYSSTEQFF. CDR3 coding DNA: TGTGCCAGCAGTTACTCGAGTACTGAGCAGTTCTTC. This rearrangement joins TRBV6-5 to TRBJ2-1; D uncertain. The CDR3 is made up of 12 amino acids. CDR1 MNHEY and CDR2 SVGAGI come from the germline V gene. V was trimmed by 0 bases and J by 9 bases, leaving 6 bases between them.

CDR3 sequence (DNA): TGTGCCAGCAGCCCAGCCTCCGGGGTCTATGGCTACACCTTC. Its translation: CASSPASGVYGYTF. The V and J genes are TRBV27 and TRBJ1-2; D gene uncertain. CDR1 and CDR2 from the germline V gene are MNHEY and SMNVEV (reference sequence). This CDR3 is 14 amino acids long. V was shortened by 6 bases and J by 4 bases, with 15 bases between the two germline ends.

The chain joins TRBV30 to TRBJ2-7; 12 bases align to TRBD2. V lost 2 bases, J lost 4 bases, and 6 bases stayed unmatched. Germline CDR1 is GTSNPN and CDR2 is SVGIG (reference sequence). This CDR3 comprises 15 residues. The CDR3 coding sequence is TGTGCCTGGAGTTCACGGACTAGCGGGATATACGAGCAGTACTTC. This gives the protein CAWSSRTSGIYEQYF.

The J gene is TRBJ2-5, the V gene TRBV4-2; maybe TRBD2 (6 bases). The V gene lost 2 bases and the J gene lost 0 bases, with 13 bases spanning the gap. Germline CDR1 reads LGHNA; CDR2 reads YNFKEQ. The CDR3 runs 16 residues. The CDR3 loop is CASSQNPLANQETQYF. The CDR3 coding sequence is TGTGCCAGCAGCCAAAATCCTCTAGCGAACCAAGAGACCCAGTACTTC.

This chain connects TRBV6-5 to TRBJ2-7; 7 nucleotides line up with TRBD2. Germline CDR1 MNHEY, CDR2 SVGAGI. Trimming at V came to 2 bases and at J to 3 bases, leaving 4 bases not matched to a gene. The CDR3 spans 14 residues. CDR3 sequence reads: CASSYRREHYEQYF. CDR3 nucleotide sequence: TGTGCCAGCAGTTACCGGCGGGAGCACTACGAGCAGTACTTC.

V is TRBV7-6 and J is TRBJ1-1; 9 nucleotides align to TRBD1. Per germline, CDR1 SGHVS and CDR2 FNYEAQ. V was pared by 3 bases and J by 2 bases, with 10 bases of the junction left unmatched. This CDR3 spans 17 amino acids. CDR3: CASSFRPRDRANTEAFF. The CDR3 DNA follows: TGTGCCAGCAGCTTTCGTCCCAGGGACAGGGCCAACACTGAAGCTTTCTTT.

The chain recombines TRBV5-1 with TRBJ2-5, with 10 nucleotides matching TRBD2. Germline trimming cut 0 bases from V and 5 bases from J; bases unmatched to any gene: 7. This CDR3 region has 16 residues. Per germline, CDR1 SGHRS and CDR2 YFSETQ. CDR3 in DNA: TGCGCCAGCAGCTTGGAGCCTAGCGGGAGATTGGAGACCCAGTACTTC. Translation gives CASSLEPSGRLETQYF.

The chain couples TRBV18 to TRBJ2-7, with TRBD2 matching over 10 bases. V shed 1 base, J shed 2 bases, and the junction held 5 bases outside the gene matches. The CDR3 runs to 16 residues. Germline values: CDR1 KGHSH, CDR2 LQKENI. The CDR3 DNA sequence: TGTGCCAGCTCACCACGGACTAGCGGCTCCACCTACGAGCAGTACTTC. Residues: CASSPRTSGSTYEQYF.